This T cell receptor (beta chain) was documented in a study of T cells in Graves' hyperthyroidism and ophthalmopathy. The study's findings and limits: Onset of ophthalmopathy came a median around 6.5 months after the model predicted it. Blood also showed most of the thyroid clonotypes that were expanded above 0.001.

Diagnosis rested on symptoms, serum thyroxine and TRAb, thyroid ultrasound, and orbital computed tomography. Using RNA transcripts as the source, TCR beta CDR3 regions were amplified. The HTBI set primed first-round TCR CDR3 RT-PCR. TCRdb ran MiXCR on the multiplex PCR reads and lists one entry per CDR3 protein. This sample yields around 660,000 distinct CDR3 sequences, of which over 40% are seen a single time; approximately 7.2% belongs to the top ten. This clonotype occurred many times. What it recognizes is unknown. V was pared by 5 bases and J by 3 bases, with 4 bases of the junction left unmatched. The CDR3 loop spans 14 amino acids. Germline CDR1 reads SEHNR; CDR2 reads FQNEAQ (reference sequence).

The source of this sequence is an adult man with Graves' disease, either hyperthyroidism or ophthalmopathy (not recorded which). The chain combines TRBV7-9 with TRBJ2-7, with 10 bases fitting TRBD2. Input material: peripheral blood or thyroid tissue (not recorded which). The CDR3 region has the DNA TGTGCCAGCAGCCCCGGGACTAGCGTCTACGAGCAGTACTTC. This codes for CASSPGTSVYEQYF.